Following are 21 T cell receptor beta chains from one sample sequenced in a study of T cells in women clearing cervical HPV infection. Profiled with immunoSEQ multiplex PCR; TCRdb holds only in-frame clones, not every one. This table holds approximately 21,000 clones. Material for sequencing was blood buffy coat. These receptors came from a woman between 18 and 70 years old with a cervical HPV16 infection that either progressed to CIN3+ or cleared (not recorded which).

Note on this clone: One end of the junction varies from germline; a read error may be responsible. The CDR3 extends 3 residues past the end of the read, so its final part is completed from the germline J gene. The rearrangement joins TRBV4-2 to TRBJ1-5; 10 nucleotides agree with TRBD1. CDR3 size: 15 residues. Germline-derived CDR1 and CDR2 are LGHNA and YNFKEQ. Partial CDR3 DNA: TGCGCCAGCAGCCCTGGGACAGGGGACAATCAGCCC. Residues: CASSPGTGDNQP. The CDR3 in full is CASSPGTGDNQPQHF.

Concerning this clone itself: The read gets to within 3 residues of the CDR3 end, and the germline J gene fills in the rest. This rearrangement joins TRBV7-2 to TRBJ1-2; D is possibly TRBD1 (5 bases). Germline values: CDR1 SGHTA, CDR2 FQGNSA. The CDR3 runs 14 residues. CDR3 protein: CASSLAGGIHDYTF. Partial CDR3 DNA: TGTGCCAGCAGCTTAGCGGGGGGGATCCACGAC.

Note on this clone: The read finishes 3 residues shy of the CDR3 end, and the germline J gene is used to complete it. The chain carries TRBV5-1 and TRBJ1-6, with 8 bases aligning to TRBD1. Germline V gene data show CDR1 as SGHRS and CDR2 as YFSETQ. J lost 10 bases, V lost 4 bases, and 10 bases had no gene match. The CDR3 has 15 residues. Incomplete CDR3 DNA: TGCGCCAGCAGCCGATCGACAGGGGTCTACTCACCC. Protein: CASSRSTGVYSP. The full CDR3 protein reads CASSRSTGVYSPLHF.

With respect to this clone: The read stops 3 residues short of the end of the CDR3; the missing end is completed from the germline J gene. J is TRBJ1-2 and V is TRBV19; no clear D. CDR3 length: 14 amino acids. The V gene lost 5 bases and the J gene lost 0 bases, with 10 bases spanning the gap. CDR1 is LNHDA, CDR2 SQIVND, per germline (reference sequence). The part of the CDR3 DNA that was read is TGTGCCAGTAGTCCACAGAGAGCTAACTATGGC. This gives the protein CASSPQRANYG. The CDR3 as a whole reads CASSPQRANYGYTF.

CDR3 bases read: TGTGCCAGCAGTGAAGTATCGGCAGGGGGCATCGAG. Translation: CASSEVSAGGIE. The CDR3 in its entirety is CASSEVSAGGIEQYF. The genes are TRBV6-1 and TRBJ2-7; 8 nucleotides align to TRBD1. The read is 3 residues too short to cover the CDR3 end, so that end is filled in from the germline J gene. The germline gives CDR1 MNHNS, CDR2 SASEGT. With 1 base clipped from V and 6 bases from J, the junction kept 8 bases outside the gene matches. This CDR3 is 15 amino acids long.

As for this clone: The CDR3 end is not reached by the read, which stops 3 residues before it; the germline J gene fills it in. This sequence joins TRBV28 and TRBJ2-5; 8 bases line up with TRBD1. CDR1 is MDHEN, CDR2 SYDVKM, per germline. The CDR3 covers 15 residues. With 3 bases clipped from V and 4 bases from J, the junction kept 7 bases outside the gene matches. The sequenced CDR3 bases are TGTGCCAGCAGTTTCATTCAGGGGGCGGGAGAGACC. It is translated as CASSFIQGAGET. The entire CDR3 is CASSFIQGAGETQYF.

For this clone: The read ends 3 residues shy of where the CDR3 ends; the end is completed using the germline J gene. Other nucleotide sequences from this sample produce the same CDR3. V usage is TRBV18 and J usage is TRBJ1-5; 9 bases are a match to TRBD1. Germline V gives CDR1 KGHSH, CDR2 LQKENI. V was pared by 3 bases and J by 1 base, with 1 base of the junction left unmatched. The CDR3 has 15 amino acids. This chain's CDR3 is CASSPGQGSNQPQHF. Partial CDR3 DNA: TGTGCCAGCTCACCGGGACAGGGCAGCAATCAGCCC.

With regard to this clone: The sequence runs out 3 residues before the end of the CDR3; the remainder is reconstructed from the germline J gene. V gene TRBV5-6 combines with J gene TRBJ2-5; TRBD1 aligns across 8 bases. CDR1 SGHDT and CDR2 YYEEEE come from the germline V gene. The CDR3 has 15 amino acids. The CDR3 bases that were read are TGTGCCAGCAGCTTATACAGGGGGGACACAGATACC. It codes for CASSLYRGDTDT. The full-length CDR3 reads as CASSLYRGDTDTQYF.

Comment on this clone: The CDR3 is cut off 3 residues early in the read; its end comes from the germline J gene. The chain has TRBV2 and TRBJ2-7; 7 nucleotides match TRBD1. The V gene's germline CDR1 is SNHLY and CDR2 FYNNEI. The length of the CDR3 is 13 residues. Trimming at V came to 5 bases and at J to 5 bases, leaving 6 bases not matched to a gene. CDR3 region: CASSPTGNHEQYF. Incomplete CDR3 DNA: TGTGCCAGCAGTCCGACAGGGAATCACGAG.

This CDR3 is CASSLEGDQPQYF. CDR3 DNA (partial): TGTGCCAGCAGCTTAGAGGGGGATCAGCCG. The chain links TRBV7-9 to TRBJ2-3; a weak D match, TRBD1 (6 bases). The read comes to an end 3 residues before the CDR3 does, leaving the germline J gene to fill in the end. Germline V gene lookup returns CDR1 SEHNR and CDR2 FQNEAQ (reference sequence). The CDR3 is made up of 13 amino acids.

The CDR3 here is CSARGANYNEQFF. CDR3 DNA (partial): TGCAGTGCTAGAGGTGCTAACTACAATGAG. The chain is built from TRBV20-1 and TRBJ2-1; no reliable D call. The sequence runs out 3 residues before the end of the CDR3; the remainder is reconstructed from the germline J gene. Germline V gives CDR1 DFQATT, CDR2 SNEGSKA (reference sequence). The V and J ends lost 1 base and 3 bases respectively, with 7 bases between them. The CDR3 contains 13 residues.

The covered CDR3 bases are TGTGCCAGCAGCCAAAACAGGGGGTATAACAATGAG. Protein sequence: CASSQNRGYNNE. The full-length CDR3 reads as CASSQNRGYNNEQFF. The chain employs TRBV11-3 and TRBJ2-1, with TRBD1 matching over 8 bases. Read coverage stops 3 residues before the CDR3 terminus; the germline J gene supplies the remainder. This CDR3 has 15 residues. The V gene end was trimmed by 5 bases and the J gene end by 5 bases; junction bases not matched to a gene: 8. Looked up from germline, CDR1 is SGHNT and CDR2 is YENEEA.

Concerning this clone itself: Coverage ceases 3 residues before the CDR3 finishes, and the germline J gene fills in the end. The V and J genes are TRBV12-3 or TRBV12-4 and TRBJ1-5, with D tentatively TRBD1 (6 bases). The CDR3 runs 15 residues. Trimming removed 6 bases at V and 0 bases at J, with 12 bases between. The CDR3 reads CASSPGTYSNQPQHF. CDR3 DNA (partial): TGTGCCAGCAGCCCTGGGACATATAGCAATCAGCCC.

Notes on this clone: Coverage ceases 3 residues before the CDR3 finishes, and the germline J gene fills in the end. The chain carries TRBV6-1 and TRBJ2-3, with D possibly being TRBD1 (7 bases). Germline CDR1 is MNHNS and CDR2 is SASEGT. This CDR3 contains 14 residues. CDR3 in amino acids: CASSESQAGQPQYF. The part of the CDR3 DNA that was read is TGTGCCAGCAGTGAATCGCAGGCGGGACAGCCG.

As regards this clone: The sequence runs out 3 residues before the end of the CDR3; the remainder is reconstructed from the germline J gene. The chain is built from TRBV20-1 and TRBJ2-2; maybe TRBD1 (5 bases). The CDR3 runs to 12 residues. Germline assignment: CDR1 DFQATT and CDR2 SNEGSKA (reference sequence). CDR3 DNA, as far as it was read: TGCAGTGCTAGAGATCAGGGTGAAAAG. The encoded protein is CSARDQGEK. The CDR3 in its entirety is CSARDQGEKLFF.

With regard to this clone: The read halts 3 residues ahead of the CDR3 end, with the missing end drawn from the germline J gene. The chain recombines TRBV5-5 with TRBJ1-1; 8 bases are a match to TRBD1. The CDR3 extends over 14 amino acids. Germline CDR1 is SGHKS and CDR2 is YYEKEE (reference sequence). Losses at the gene ends were 1 base for V and 4 bases for J; bases not matched to a gene: 3. The covered CDR3 bases are TGTGCCAGCAGCTTGCAGGGGGCCCTCACTGAA. Its protein product is CASSLQGALTE. The whole CDR3 reads CASSLQGALTEAFF.

On this clone itself: The missing CDR3 end, 3 residues past where the read stops, is filled in from the germline J gene. The chain employs TRBV10-3 and TRBJ1-4; no firm D call. The CDR3 loop spans 14 amino acids. The V and J ends lost 2 bases and 2 bases respectively, with 6 bases between them. Per the germline V gene, CDR1 is ENHRY and CDR2 is SYGVKD. The sequenced CDR3 bases are TGTGCCATCAGTGAGGGCAGTACTAATGAAAAA. Protein product: CAISEGSTNEK. The full CDR3 protein is CAISEGSTNEKLFF.

Remarks on this clone: The read gets to within 3 residues of the CDR3 end, and the germline J gene fills in the rest. The chain is built from TRBV6-1 and TRBJ2-7; 7 bases are a match to TRBD1. The trim removed 1 base at V and 3 bases at J, leaving 6 bases unmatched. CDR1 and CDR2 (germline): MNHNS, SASEGT. CDR3 length: 15 residues. The sequenced CDR3 bases are TGTGCCAGCAGTGAAGATGGGACAGAGTTCTACGAG. Its translation is CASSEDGTEFYE. The entire CDR3 sequence reads CASSEDGTEFYEQYF.

To note about this clone: Read coverage stops 3 residues before the CDR3 terminus; the germline J gene supplies the remainder. The rearrangement joins TRBV5-1 to TRBJ2-5; a possible D gene is TRBD2 (5 bases). Germline CDR1 SGHRS, CDR2 YFSETQ. This CDR3 comprises 14 residues. The V end was cut by 2 bases, the J end by 1 base, with 9 bases between. The CDR3 loop is CASSFGLIQETQYF. The covered CDR3 bases are TGCGCCAGCAGCTTCGGACTGATCCAAGAGACC.

As for this clone: Other DNA sequences in this specimen translate into the identical CDR3. The covered CDR3 bases are TGTGCCAGCAGCGGTTTTCGCTGGCTTGGT. Its translation is CASSGFRWLG. The full CDR3 reads CASSGFRWLGQYF. The chain is built from TRBV7-9 and TRBJ2-4; D is undetermined. The read comes to an end 3 residues before the CDR3 does, leaving the germline J gene to fill in the end. The CDR3 length is 13 residues. The germline V gene encodes CDR1 SEHNR and CDR2 FQNEAQ (reference sequence).

As concerns this clone: The read finishes 3 residues shy of the CDR3 end, and the germline J gene is used to complete it. This sequence joins TRBV11-2 and TRBJ2-3; D is unresolved. The length of the CDR3 is 12 residues. Germline CDR1 SGHAT, CDR2 FQNNGV. The V end was cut by 4 bases, the J end by 6 bases, with 8 bases between. The sequenced part of the CDR3 DNA is TGTGCCAGCAGCTCGTCCGGGGATACG. Translated: CASSSSGDT. The whole CDR3 protein reads CASSSSGDTQYF.